This T cell receptor beta chain derives from a study of Graves' ophthalmopathy and Graves' hyperthyroidism. From germline, CDR1 is SGHRS and CDR2 YFSETQ. V shed 4 bases and J 9 bases; nucleotides not matched to a gene: 8. This CDR3 has 13 amino acids. This clonotype was seen just once. TCR beta CDR3 regions were amplified from RNA transcripts. The first round was an RT-PCR with HTBI primers, and the second round was a multiplex PCR. TCRdb fed the multiplex PCR reads into MiXCR, producing one record per CDR3 protein. This sample has 900,000 to 1,200,000 distinct CDR3 sequences; roughly two fifths occur once, and the top ten carry around 10%.

This receptor was taken from an adult man with Graves' hyperthyroidism. The chain couples TRBV5-1 to TRBJ2-7; TRBD2 agrees at 9 bases. The sample taken for sequencing was peripheral blood or thyroid tissue (not recorded which). The CDR3 reads CASSLAGRSVQYF. In DNA, the CDR3 is TGCGCCAGCAGCCTAGCGGGGAGGTCGGTGCAGTACTTC. The full variable domain, its missing parts supplied by reference TRBV5-1 and TRBJ2-7, is KAGVTQTPRYLIKTRGQQVTLSCSPISGHRSVSWYQQTPGQGLQFLFEYFSETQRNKGNFPGRFSGRQFSNSRSEMNVSTLELGDSALYLCASSLAGRSVQYFGPGTRLTVT.